This T cell receptor (beta chain) originates from a study of T cells in Graves' hyperthyroidism and ophthalmopathy. In its sample, this clonotype was seen a few times. Recently diagnosed hyperthyroidism of less than 2 months' duration affected patients aged 18 to 65. The PBMCs had their origin in less than 13 ml of fresh peripheral blood. The source material, RNA transcripts, was used to amplify TCR beta CDR3 regions. RT-PCR in the first round (using the HTBI primer set) targeted the TCR CDR3. TCRdb fed the multiplex PCR reads into MiXCR, producing one record per CDR3 protein. Of under 450,000 distinct CDR3 sequences in the sample, roughly 14% are singletons; the top ten hold less than 15%. What was sequenced was blood. This receptor was identified in a woman in her late teens or twenties with Graves' hyperthyroidism.

Written as DNA, the CDR3 is TGCGCCAGCAGCCAACCCCTGAGGGACTCCTACAATGAGCAGTTCTTC. This gives the protein CASSQPLRDSYNEQFF. The rearrangement uses TRBV4-1 and TRBJ2-1, with a weak D call TRBD2 (5 bases). The germline CDR1 and CDR2 sequences are MGHRA and YSYEKL. The CDR3 has 16 amino acids. V lost 2 bases and J 0 bases, leaving 11 bases between the germline ends.